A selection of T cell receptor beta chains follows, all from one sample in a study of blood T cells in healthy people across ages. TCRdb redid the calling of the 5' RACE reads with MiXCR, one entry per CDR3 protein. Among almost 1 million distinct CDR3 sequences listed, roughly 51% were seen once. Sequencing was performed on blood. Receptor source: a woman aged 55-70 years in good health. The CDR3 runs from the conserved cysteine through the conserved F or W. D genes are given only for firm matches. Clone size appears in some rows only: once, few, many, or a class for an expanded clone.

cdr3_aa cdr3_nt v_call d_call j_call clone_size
CASSQDGPLIISSKRTYEQYF TGCGCCAGCAGCCAAGATGGCCCACTTATTATTTCATCGAAGAGAACCTACGAGCAGTACTTC TRBV4-1 . TRBJ2-7 .
CASSPQIAEIDGCTF TGTGCCAGCTCACCTCAAATAGCGGAGATAGATGGCTGCACCTTC TRBV18 . TRBJ1-2 .
CASSQDEDRGRTEAFF TGTGCCAGCAGCCAAGACGAGGACAGGGGTCGGACTGAAGCTTTCTTT TRBV3-1 TRBD1 TRBJ1-1 .
CASSFNPLYEQYF TGTGCCAGCAGCTTTAACCCGCTCTACGAGCAGTACTTC TRBV7-2 . TRBJ2-7 .
CASRRDVANEKLFF TGTGCCAGCAGGCGGGATGTAGCTAATGAAAAACTGTTTTTT TRBV7-8 . TRBJ1-4 .
CSAPDRVKDTQYF TGCAGCGCTCCTGACAGGGTTAAAGATACGCAGTATTTT TRBV29-1 TRBD1 TRBJ2-3 .
CASSQETGTVSSPLHF TGTGCCAGCAGCCAAGAGACCGGGACAGTGAGTTCACCCCTCCACTTT TRBV3-1 TRBD1 TRBJ1-6 .
CASSLTRTYNEQFF TGTGCCAGCAGTCTCACCCGGACCTACAATGAGCAGTTCTTC TRBV28 . TRBJ2-1 .
CASGEGTGGVYEQYF TGTGCCAGCGGGGAGGGAACGGGAGGAGTGTACGAGCAGTACTTC TRBV6-6 TRBD2 TRBJ2-7 .
CASSLPGGIGRGAFF TGTGCCAGCAGCCTGCCCGGAGGGATCGGCCGTGGAGCTTTCTTT TRBV7-9 . TRBJ1-1 .
CAGSHLAGGSNEQFF TGTGCCGGCAGCCACCTAGCGGGAGGGAGCAATGAGCAGTTCTTC TRBV7-2 TRBD2 TRBJ2-1 once
CASSSDSHKNIQYF TGTGCCAGCAGTTCCGACAGTCACAAAAACATTCAGTACTTC TRBV12-3/TRBV12-4 . TRBJ2-4 few
CASSQDVGESYEQYF TGCGCCAGCAGCCAAGATGTGGGGGAGTCCTACGAGCAGTACTTC TRBV4-3 . TRBJ2-7 many
CSARERRVAGVPYEQYF TGCAGTGCAAGAGAGAGGAGGGTAGCGGGAGTCCCCTACGAGCAGTACTTC TRBV20-1 TRBD2 TRBJ2-7 .
CASSLGNPCEQYF TGCGCCAGCAGCTTAGGCAACCCCTGCGAGCAGTACTTC TRBV5-1 . TRBJ2-7 few
CSARPSGRKRSYEQYF TGCAGTGCTAGGCCCAGCGGGAGAAAAAGGAGCTACGAGCAGTACTTC TRBV20-1 TRBD2 TRBJ2-7 .
CASSPAEAYNEQFF TGCGCCAGCAGTCCGGCTGAGGCCTACAATGAGCAGTTCTTC TRBV5-1 . TRBJ2-1 .
CASSLIGGQGEYGYTF TGTGCCAGCAGCTTGATCGGAGGACAGGGGGAATATGGCTACACCTTC TRBV5-4 TRBD1 TRBJ1-2 .
CASSRPSTAYEQYF TGTGCCAGCAGTCGCCCTAGCACCGCCTACGAGCAGTACTTC TRBV6-2/TRBV6-3 . TRBJ2-7 few
CASPRDVTDTQYF TGTGCCTCCCCAAGGGACGTTACAGATACGCAGTATTTT TRBV6-2/TRBV6-3 . TRBJ2-3 once
CSALTQGEGAHYEQYF TGCAGTGCTTTAACGCAGGGGGAGGGGGCTCACTACGAGCAGTACTTC TRBV20-1 . TRBJ2-7 few
CSALRRQGARGYTF TGCAGTGCTCTTCGCCGACAGGGGGCTAGAGGCTACACCTTC TRBV20-1 TRBD1 TRBJ1-2 .
CASSLASGTVYEQYF TGTGCCAGCAGTTTAGCTAGCGGGACGGTGTACGAGCAGTACTTC TRBV28 TRBD2 TRBJ2-7 few
CASSFISEQYF TGTGCCAGCAGCTTCATCTCCGAGCAGTACTTC TRBV7-3 . TRBJ2-7 few
CASSWGTSSYEQYF TGTGCCAGCAGTTGGGGCACAAGCTCCTACGAGCAGTACTTC TRBV6-2/TRBV6-3 . TRBJ2-7 many
CASSLRGANTDTQYF TGTGCCAGCAGTTTACGCGGGGCGAACACAGATACGCAGTATTTT TRBV12-3/TRBV12-4 . TRBJ2-3 .
CASSRTSGYEQYF TGCGCCAGCAGCCGGACTAGCGGGTACGAGCAGTACTTC TRBV4-3 TRBD2 TRBJ2-7 many
CASSVGGWTDTQYF TGTGCCAGCAGCGTAGGAGGTTGGACAGATACGCAGTATTTT TRBV9 . TRBJ2-3 .
CASSVTGGAGGYTF TGTGCCAGCAGTGTCACAGGGGGCGCGGGTGGCTACACCTTC TRBV28 TRBD1 TRBJ1-2 .
CASSPLLQDRINYGYTF TGTGCCAGCAGCCCCCTCCTCCAGGACAGGATTAACTATGGCTACACCTTC TRBV9 TRBD1 TRBJ1-2 few
CASSRASGNYNEQFF TGTGCCAGCAGCCGCGCTAGCGGCAACTACAATGAGCAGTTCTTC TRBV3-1 TRBD2 TRBJ2-1 .
CSARTGVDNERFF TGCAGTGCCAGGACAGGGGTCGACAATGAGCGGTTCTTC TRBV20-1 TRBD1 TRBJ2-1 .
CGATGTGDYYGYTF TGCGGTGCCACCGGGACAGGGGACTACTATGGCTACACCTTC TRBV20-1 TRBD1 TRBJ1-2 once
CSVEGDKGYEQYF TGCAGCGTTGAGGGGGACAAGGGCTACGAGCAGTACTTC TRBV29-1 . TRBJ2-7 .
CSVGQTDQPQHF TGCAGCGTTGGACAGACAGATCAGCCCCAGCATTTT TRBV29-1 . TRBJ1-5 few
CASRPQGGGYTF TGTGCCAGCAGACCACAGGGAGGGGGTTACACCTTC TRBV28 . TRBJ1-2 .
CASSGYQGGIGELFF TGTGCCAGCAGTGGTTACCAGGGGGGCATAGGGGAGCTGTTTTTT TRBV2 . TRBJ2-2 .
CSVVPNRGSNEQYF TGCAGCGTCGTTCCTAACCGGGGAAGCAACGAGCAGTACTTC TRBV29-1 . TRBJ2-7 .
CASRSTSGSSYEQYF TGTGCCAGCAGAAGCACTAGCGGGAGTTCCTACGAGCAGTACTTC TRBV12-3/TRBV12-4 TRBD2 TRBJ2-7 few
CASSLWTGTSYGYTF TGTGCCAGCAGCCTGTGGACAGGGACAAGCTATGGCTACACCTTC TRBV3-1 TRBD1 TRBJ1-2 .
CASSPSGRAPTDTQYF TGTGCCAGCAGTCCCAGCGGGAGGGCCCCCACAGATACGCAGTATTTT TRBV6-1 TRBD2 TRBJ2-3 .
CASSRDLSVYEQYF TGTGCCAGCTCCCGGGACCTAAGCGTCTACGAGCAGTACTTC TRBV27 . TRBJ2-7 .
CASSRHRGSYQYNEQFF TGTGCCAGCAGCCGACACCGCGGGTCCTATCAGTACAATGAGCAGTTCTTC TRBV5-5 . TRBJ2-1 few
CASSQNRVGTIAKNIQYF TGTGCCAGCAGCCAAAACAGAGTGGGGACGATAGCCAAAAACATTCAGTACTTC TRBV3-1 . TRBJ2-4 .